This record concerns one T cell receptor (beta chain) sequence. Its antigen remains unidentified. No base-level quality is on record; no much larger clone is a single base apart. The data were taken from a study of cytomegalovirus exposure and HLA in healthy donors (dated by TCRdb to about 2017). About the study as a whole: The 500 to 800 repertoires of the first cohort and the 95 to 150 validation repertoires were produced on the same platform, according to a later analysis. To predict cytomegalovirus infection status, the study combined high-throughput TCR immunosequencing, statistical association of individual TCRs with disease status, and machine learning. Besides the first cohort of approximately 670 subjects, a separate validation cohort made up of roughly 120 different subjects was used. The study was designed to test whether signatures of past pathogen exposure could be identified by cataloging public T cell receptors. Broader findings and caveats from the paper: Three of the identified cytomegalovirus-associated TCR beta chains were confirmed in vitro to be specific for cytomegalovirus antigens. Cytomegalovirus status was reported to be diagnosed by the classifier with high specificity and sensitivity in both the original and validation cohorts. The validation cohort had no HLA typing available for a later analysis, so co-occurrence within that cohort was assessed over all 120 repertoires. It was suggested by the authors that the approach could potentially be generalized to other disease states and immunological phenotypes. While some public TCRs were present in many individuals, most TCR sequences turned up only very rarely across donors. Of the cluster scores, approximately 94% were above 0 in a later analysis, which found that TCRs clustered in the first cohort also tended to co-occur in the roughly 130 validation repertoires. A total of roughly 160 TCR beta chains were listed by the study as associated with cytomegalovirus.

The library relied on the immunoSEQ multiplex PCR assay. In the authors' own workflow: A statistical classification framework was built for diagnosing cytomegalovirus status from the catalog of TCR beta chain sequences. Imported from immuneACCESS, the table was reduced by TCRdb to in-frame sequences with V and J called. These copies leave out some clones; in studies compared against another copy, an unresolved V gene accounts for under half, and the cause of the remainder is not known. Clonal size and the V and J genes are those of that table, whereas D and trimming came from the DNA. Within this sample are around 190,000 clones, with around 80% of them counted one time only. The ten top clones hold around 1.2% of the sample. The donors were included in the validation cohort of roughly 120 subjects, a group kept apart from the approximately 700-subject first cohort. The cysteine opens and the phenylalanine closes a CDR3 of 16 amino acids. Only CDR3 DNA remains: 48 bases, in frame from the first base.

The sample comprised PBMCs. The sequence was collected from a woman aged 25-40 years in good health and CMV-seronegative. The rearranged segments are TRBV1 and TRBJ2-1; the table's D gene call, TRBD2, was not cross checked with the DNA. TRBV1 is a pseudogene. The bases are TGCACCAGCAGCCCGCGACTAGCGGGAGTGTACAATGAGCAGTTCTTC. This yields the protein CTSSPRLAGVYNEQFF.